A single sample is the source of the 28 T cell receptor beta chains below, sequenced in a study of blood T cell repertoires in COVID-19. Generated by immunoSEQ multiplex PCR, the TCRdb table keeps only in-frame clones and is missing some. The data hold 300,000 to 350,000 clones, with 80% to 90% observed a single time. Sequenced input: peripheral blood. These receptors were obtained from a man aged 30 to 39 with COVID-19, enrolled during active disease.

This clone was seen at least ten times. The same CDR3 can be traced to other DNA sequences in this sample. CDR3 DNA: TGTGCCAGCAGCGTGAGACAGGGGCTGAACACTGAAGCTTTCTTT. Its protein is CASSVRQGLNTEAFF. V gene TRBV11-2 combines with J gene TRBJ1-1; 8 nucleotides align to TRBD1. J lost 0 bases, V lost 5 bases, and 5 bases had no gene match. The CDR3 is made up of 15 amino acids. CDR1 SGHAT and CDR2 FQNNGV come from the germline V gene.

V gene TRBV6-6 combines with J gene TRBJ1-4; 7 bases fit TRBD1. This CDR3 has 13 residues. CDR1 and CDR2 (germline): MNHNY, SVGAGI (reference sequence). This CDR3 is CAVIGGLQEKLFF. The CDR3 DNA follows: TGTGCAGTCATAGGGGGCTTACAGGAAAAACTGTTTTTT.

This clone was counted a single time. The rearrangement uses TRBV7-8 and TRBJ2-5; TRBD2 aligns across 12 bases. Germline V gene lookup returns CDR1 SGHVS and CDR2 FQNEAQ. The length of the CDR3 is 16 residues. V shed 1 base, J shed 5 bases, and the junction held 5 bases outside the gene matches. The CDR3 nucleotides are TGTGCCAGCAGCTTAGGGACTAGCGGGGAAGGGGAGACCCAGTACTTC. Translation: CASSLGTSGEGETQYF.

The chain combines TRBV6-1 with TRBJ2-5; D is perhaps TRBD1 (5 bases). Germline V gene sequence: CDR1 MNHNS, CDR2 SASEGT. The CDR3 sequence is 14 residues long. Trimming took 3 bases from V and 5 from J, leaving 13 bases between them. CDR3 loop: CASSDFRAWETQYF. In DNA, the CDR3 is TGTGCCAGCAGTGATTTCAGGGCCTGGGAGACCCAGTACTTC.

V gene TRBV11-2 combines with J gene TRBJ1-2; 10 nucleotides line up with TRBD1. Germline CDR1 reads SGHAT; CDR2 reads FQNNGV. The CDR3 consists of 14 residues. Trimming removed 5 bases from V and 7 bases from J; junction bases left unmatched: 7. The DNA for the CDR3 is TGTGCCAGCAGCCAGGGACAGGGGATGGGTGGCTACACCTTC. Encoded protein: CASSQGQGMGGYTF.

As regards this clone: A read error may account for a junction end that differs from germline. The rearrangement uses TRBV20-1 and TRBJ2-3; 11 nucleotides align to TRBD2. Germline CDR1 is DFQATT and CDR2 is SNEGSKA (reference sequence). The CDR3 length is 11 residues. In nucleotides, the CDR3 is TGCAGTGTCGAAGCCCGGGGACTAGCGGTTTTT. Its protein is CSVEARGLAVF.

This chain links TRBV6-5 with TRBJ1-4, with 9 bases matching TRBD1. V trimming: 5 bases; J trimming: 8 bases; junction bases outside the gene matches: 9. The CDR3 runs 15 residues. Germline CDR1 and CDR2: MNHEY and SVGAGI. The CDR3 nucleotides read TGTGCCAGCAGTAGGGACAGGGTTGTGGACGAAAAACTGTTTTTT. As protein: CASSRDRVVDEKLFF.

The CDR3 nucleotides read TGTGCCAGCAGGTACAGGGGGCAGGGCACTGAAGCTTTCTTT. As protein: CASRYRGQGTEAFF. This chain connects TRBV6-5 to TRBJ1-1; 9 bases fit TRBD1. The CDR3 loop spans 14 amino acids. Germline CDR1 MNHEY, CDR2 SVGAGI. V gave up 6 bases and J gave up 4 bases; unmatched junction bases: 6.

The chain carries TRBV5-1 and TRBJ1-1; 9 nucleotides match TRBD1. The CDR3 contains 16 residues. CDR1 and CDR2 (germline): SGHRS, YFSETQ. J lost 1 base, V lost 2 bases, and 6 bases had no gene match. CDR3 residues: CASSLSPGQGNTEAFF. In DNA form, the CDR3 reads TGCGCCAGCAGCTTATCTCCGGGACAGGGGAACACTGAAGCTTTCTTT.

V and J are TRBV9 and TRBJ1-4; perhaps TRBD1 as D (5 bases). This CDR3 has 15 amino acids. The ends were cut back, 0 bases at V and 4 bases at J, with 10 bases in the middle. Germline V lookup: CDR1 SGDLS, CDR2 YYNGEE. Written as DNA, the CDR3 is TGTGCCAGCAGCGTAGGGACACAGATTAATGAAAAACTGTTTTTT. Amino acid sequence: CASSVGTQINEKLFF.

This chain joins TRBV25-1 and TRBJ1-2; the match to TRBD1 covers 7 bases. The V and J ends lost 2 bases and 4 bases, in that order; junction bases with no gene match: 1. CDR1 MGHDK and CDR2 SYGVNS come from the germline V gene. The CDR3 is 13 residues long. The CDR3: CASSEGDSYGYTF. The CDR3 DNA reads TGTGCCAGCAGTGAAGGGGACAGCTATGGCTACACCTTC.

The V call is TRBV28, the J call TRBJ2-1; no clear D. The germline V and J ends were trimmed by 4 bases and 0 bases, with 10 bases remaining between them. Germline V gene lookup returns CDR1 MDHEN and CDR2 SYDVKM. The CDR3 loop spans 15 amino acids. CDR3 nucleotides: TGTGCCAGCAGTTCCGGGTCGGTCTCCTACAATGAGCAGTTCTTC. Its translation is CASSSGSVSYNEQFF. Complete variable domain (other parts from reference TRBV28 and TRBJ2-1): DVKVTQSSRYLVKRTGEKVFLECVQDMDHENMFWYRQDPGLGLRLIYFSYDVKMKEKGDIPEGYSVSREKKERFSLILESASTNQTSMYLCASSSGSVSYNEQFFGPGTRLTVL.

The V call is TRBV29-1, the J call TRBJ2-7, with a weak D call TRBD1 (7 bases). Trimming took 5 bases from V and 4 from J, leaving 15 bases between them. Germline lookup yields CDR1 SQVTM and CDR2 ANQGSEA. The CDR3 length is 13 residues. The CDR3: CSVLTQGRYEQYF. In DNA form, the CDR3 reads TGCAGCGTTCTTACACAGGGGAGGTACGAGCAGTACTTC.

The V gene is TRBV9, the J gene TRBJ1-1, with a tentative D call TRBD1 (6 bases). V was shortened by 4 bases and J by 1 base, with 17 bases between the two germline ends. CDR1 is SGDLS and CDR2 is YYNGEE in the germline V gene. This CDR3 spans 16 amino acids. CDR3 bases: TGTGCCAGCAGCCCTGGGGGGGCCAACGCGAACACTGAAGCTTTCTTT. Translated, it gives CASSPGGANANTEAFF.

V and J are TRBV11-2 and TRBJ1-5, with D unresolved. The CDR3 is 10 amino acids. Germline assignment: CDR1 SGHAT and CDR2 FQNNGV. V lost 4 bases to trimming and J lost 10 bases, with 5 bases between them. The CDR3 sequence: CASSSIPQHF. DNA of the CDR3: TGTGCCAGCAGCTCCATTCCCCAGCATTTT.

The chain joins TRBV29-1 to TRBJ2-7; 7 nucleotides match TRBD2. With V trimmed by 0 bases and J by 5 bases, 1 base remained unmatched. The CDR3 covers 12 residues. The V gene's germline CDR1 is SQVTM and CDR2 ANQGSEA. The CDR3 nucleotides are TGCAGCGTTGAAGAGGCGGGGGACGAGCAGTACTTC. Encoded protein: CSVEEAGDEQYF.

This clone has only one observation. The rearrangement uses TRBV19 and TRBJ1-5; TRBD1 is a possible D gene (5 bases). Germline V gives CDR1 LNHDA, CDR2 SQIVND (reference sequence). There are 15 residues in the CDR3. V shed 3 bases and J shed 9 bases, with 18 bases lying between them. DNA of the CDR3: TGTGCCAGTAGTATTTTAGGCGACAGTGAGGCGCCCCAGCATTTT. Encoded protein: CASSILGDSEAPQHF.

The J gene is TRBJ2-5, the V gene TRBV10-1; D not resolved. Germline loops: CDR1 WNHNN, CDR2 SYGVQD (reference sequence). V lost 7 bases, J lost 4 bases, and 4 bases lay in between. The CDR3 is 10 amino acids. The CDR3 sequence: CASNLETQYF. CDR3 DNA sequence: TGCGCCAGCAACTTAGAGACCCAGTACTTC.

This clone was seen a handful of times. The CDR3: CASSYPRQLRVRNANTGELFF. In nucleotides, the CDR3 is TGTGCCAGCAGTTATCCTAGACAGTTAAGAGTGCGGAACGCGAACACCGGGGAGCTGTTTTTT. The rearrangement uses TRBV6-2 or TRBV6-3 and TRBJ2-2; tentatively, D is TRBD1 (5 bases). Trimming pared 3 bases from V and 0 bases from J, leaving 26 bases between. Per germline, CDR1 MNHEY and CDR2 SVGEGT. This CDR3 has 21 amino acids.

The rearrangement uses TRBV5-4 and TRBJ1-2; 7 nucleotides match TRBD1. CDR3 length: 13 amino acids. The ends lost 3 bases at V and 6 bases at J; junction bases unmatched: 5. Germline-derived CDR1 and CDR2 are SGHNT and YYREEE (reference sequence). CDR3 DNA: TGTGCCAGCAGCTCATGGGACAGAGATGGCTACACCTTC. Its protein product is CASSSWDRDGYTF.

The chain combines TRBV5-1 with TRBJ2-3; D unclear. From germline, CDR1 is SGHRS and CDR2 YFSETQ. Deletions cut 1 base from V and 2 bases from J, with 5 bases between. The CDR3 is 13 residues long. For the CDR3, the DNA is TGCGCCAGCAGCTTGTACAACACAGATACGCAGTATTTT. It codes for CASSLYNTDTQYF.

This chain connects TRBV5-4 to TRBJ2-7, with D unresolved. CDR3 length: 14 residues. The germline V gene has CDR1 SGHNT and CDR2 YYREEE (reference sequence). Deletions cut 6 bases from V and 1 base from J, with 14 bases between. The CDR3 DNA reads as TGTGCCAGCACCCCTGACTCTCTGTCCTACGAGCAGTACTTC. Translation: CASTPDSLSYEQYF.

V usage is TRBV13 and J usage is TRBJ2-5; 8 bases fit TRBD2. After removal of 5 bases from V and 1 base from J, the junction contained 12 bases not matched to a gene. CDR1 PRHDT and CDR2 FYEKMQ come from the germline V gene (reference sequence). This CDR3 has 17 residues. CDR3 amino acids: CASSQIYGGAPQETQYF. CDR3 nucleotides: TGTGCCAGCAGCCAAATTTACGGGGGGGCCCCCCAAGAGACCCAGTACTTC.

The CDR3 nucleotides are TGTGCCATTGGACAGGGGGCGTTATATACGCAGTATTTT. This codes for CAIGQGALYTQYF. The chain joins TRBV10-3 to TRBJ2-3, with TRBD1 matching 11 bases. The CDR3 runs to 13 residues. After removal of 9 bases from V and 7 bases from J, the junction contained 6 bases not matched to a gene. Germline loops: CDR1 ENHRY, CDR2 SYGVKD.

The chain couples TRBV11-2 to TRBJ1-4; a possible D gene is TRBD1 (6 bases). The CDR3 is made up of 15 amino acids. Deletions cut 4 bases from V and 8 bases from J, with 17 bases between. Germline assignment: CDR1 SGHAT and CDR2 FQNNGV. The CDR3 loop is CASSSNTGLREKLFF. Written as DNA, the CDR3 is TGTGCCAGCAGCTCTAATACAGGGTTAAGGGAAAAACTGTTTTTT.

This chain links TRBV19 with TRBJ1-2, with 8 positions matching TRBD1. After removal of 5 bases from V and 4 bases from J, the junction contained 9 bases not matched to a gene. From germline, CDR1 is LNHDA and CDR2 SQIVND (reference sequence). The CDR3 covers 15 residues. The CDR3 nucleotides are TGTGCCAGTAGTCCACGGACAGGGATGGGCTATGGCTACACCTTC. Its protein is CASSPRTGMGYGYTF.

This clone has a handful of counts. In DNA form, the CDR3 reads TGTGCCAGCTCTCCCGACAGGGGGCTGACCGGGGAGCTGTTTTTT. Protein: CASSPDRGLTGELFF. The J gene is TRBJ2-2, the V gene TRBV18; TRBD1 agrees at 10 bases. This CDR3 spans 15 amino acids. Germline V CDR1 and CDR2: KGHSH, LQKENI. V lost 6 bases to trimming and J lost 5 bases; unmatched junction nucleotides: 6. Complete variable domain (other parts from reference TRBV18 and TRBJ2-2): NAGVMQNPRHLVRRRGQEARLRCSPMKGHSHVYWYRQLPEEGLKFMVYLQKENIIDESGMPKERFSAEFPKEGPSILRIQQVVRGDSAAYFCASSPDRGLTGELFFGEGSRLTVL.

This chain uses TRBV11-3 with TRBJ2-3; 12 positions agree with TRBD2. Per germline, CDR1 SGHNT and CDR2 YENEEA. V was pared by 1 base and J by 1 base, with 0 bases of the junction left unmatched. The CDR3 has 16 amino acids. The CDR3 region is CASSLGLAGGTDTQYF. The CDR3 bases are TGTGCCAGCAGCTTAGGACTAGCGGGAGGCACAGATACGCAGTATTTT.